This TCR beta chain is from a study of T cells expressing NK-cell markers. Study details: Eight donors were sequenced, seven testing HCMV-seropositive and one testing seronegative.

Per germline, CDR1 MDHEN and CDR2 SYDVKM. This CDR3 has 15 amino acids. Regarding this clonotype: Antigen unknown.

Overall study results and limits: The CD3+CD56-NKG2C+ fraction of several donors was likewise dominated by these clonotypes. About six of the donors carried dominant NKG2C+ clonotypes that took up roughly 1.0-8% of their CD8+ T cells.

The cDNA for TCR beta came from 5'RACE template switching with UMIs. TCRdb reprocessed the 5' RACE reads and reports one entry per CDR3 protein, with no DNA. The sample totals fewer than 550,000 distinct CDR3 sequences. V and J are TRBV28 and TRBJ1-6; TCRdb proposes TRBD1, but this gene call is untestable without DNA. Sequenced sample: blood T cells: a sorted CD56 or NKG2C T cell subset, CD4+ or CD8+ T cells, or bulk PBMC T cells (not recorded which). The source is a woman between 45 and 65 years old in good health. CDR3 protein: CASSLQGIDNSPLHF.